The 17 T cell receptor beta chains below come from one sample, sequenced in a study of blood T cell repertoires in COVID-19. Sequencing used immunoSEQ multiplex PCR; TCRdb keeps in-frame clones, though not all of them. In the table there are roughly 140,000 clones, approximately 83% of which are singletons. Sample: peripheral blood. These receptors all come from a woman in her fifties or sixties with COVID-19, enrolled during active disease.

The V call is TRBV20-1, the J call TRBJ1-3; D uncertain. Trimming left V 3 bases short and J 1 base short, with 10 bases between. From germline, CDR1 is DFQATT and CDR2 SNEGSKA (reference sequence). The CDR3 totals 14 residues. CDR3: CSASGRVSGNTIYF. The CDR3 nucleotides read TGCAGTGCTAGTGGGCGGGTATCTGGAAACACCATATATTTT.

This chain uses TRBV6-6 with TRBJ2-3; TRBD2 matches 14 bases. In germline, CDR1 is MNHNY, CDR2 SVGAGI (reference sequence). CDR3 length equals 17 residues. V dropped 5 bases and J dropped 2; count of bases not matched to a gene: 6. The CDR3 reads CASSLGLAGGPTDTQYF. In DNA form, the CDR3 reads TGTGCCAGCAGTCTCGGACTAGCGGGGGGCCCCACAGATACGCAGTATTTT.

The chain recombines TRBV4-1 with TRBJ2-3, with D possibly TRBD1 on 6 matching bases. Germline-derived CDR1 and CDR2 are MGHRA and YSYEKL. The ends were cut back, 4 bases at V and 1 base at J, with 15 bases in the middle. The CDR3 covers 16 residues. CDR3 sequence reads: CASSPRGGKRTDTQYF. The CDR3 nucleotides are TGCGCCAGCAGCCCCCGTGGGGGCAAGCGCACAGATACGCAGTATTTT.

The rearrangement links TRBV5-6 to TRBJ2-3; TRBD1 matches at 10 bases. V lost 3 bases, J lost 5 bases, and 9 bases stayed unmatched. CDR1 and CDR2 (germline): SGHDT, YYEEEE. CDR3 size: 16 residues. The CDR3 protein is CASSWRWTGGRDTQYF. DNA for the CDR3: TGTGCCAGCAGCTGGCGGTGGACAGGGGGTAGAGATACGCAGTATTTT.

The chain joins TRBV30 to TRBJ1-1, with TRBD1 matching over 8 bases. CDR1 and CDR2 from the germline V gene are GTSNPN and SVGIG (reference sequence). J was trimmed by 3 bases and V by 3 bases; bases with no gene match: 6. This CDR3 comprises 14 residues. CDR3 nucleotide sequence: TGTGCCTGGAGCGATACGACAGGGGACACTGAAGCTTTCTTT. Amino acids: CAWSDTTGDTEAFF.

V gene TRBV2 combines with J gene TRBJ1-1; 7 nucleotides match TRBD1. The CDR3 consists of 12 residues. Germline V gene data show CDR1 as SNHLY and CDR2 as FYNNEI. Trimming cost V 10 bases and J 5 bases; bases outside gene matches: 7. The CDR3: CATHRGRTEAFF. The CDR3 DNA reads TGTGCCACCCACAGGGGAAGGACTGAAGCTTTCTTT.

The chain joins TRBV28 to TRBJ1-1; unclear D gene. Germline V gene lookup returns CDR1 MDHEN and CDR2 SYDVKM. The CDR3 contains 13 residues. With 5 bases removed from V and 7 bases from J, the gap between germline ends came to 14 bases. The CDR3: CASSPLAGSEAFF. The CDR3 nucleotides are TGTGCCAGCAGTCCCTTAGCGGGTAGTGAAGCTTTCTTT.

Only one count was recorded for this clone. The rearrangement joins TRBV7-2 to TRBJ2-1; 10 bases map to TRBD2. Germline lookup yields CDR1 SGHTA and CDR2 FQGNSA. Trimming at V came to 3 bases and at J to 4 bases, leaving 6 bases not matched to a gene. This CDR3 contains 16 residues. The DNA for the CDR3 is TGTGCCAGCAGCTTTAATGGACTAGCGGCATACAATGAGCAGTTCTTC. It encodes CASSFNGLAAYNEQFF.

The rearrangement links TRBV2 to TRBJ1-3; no firm D call. V dropped 4 bases and J dropped 0 bases, with 7 bases sitting between them. The germline gives CDR1 SNHLY, CDR2 FYNNEI. The length of the CDR3 is 14 residues. Here the CDR3 DNA reads TGTGCCAGCAGTGTAAGGAGCTCTGGAAACACCATATATTTT. It yields the protein CASSVRSSGNTIYF.

The CDR3 DNA follows: TGTGCCAGTAGTGTGGGCATGAGGAACACTGAAGCTTTCTTT. It is translated as CASSVGMRNTEAFF. V is TRBV19 and J is TRBJ1-1; D is unclear. This CDR3 is built from 14 residues. Trimming shortened V by 5 bases and J by 1 base, and 11 bases separated the two germline ends. From germline, CDR1 is LNHDA and CDR2 SQIVND (reference sequence).

This clone came up a few times. The V gene is TRBV9, the J gene TRBJ1-1, with 7 bases that match TRBD1. The length of the CDR3 is 14 residues. Germline trimming cut 3 bases from V and 6 bases from J; bases unmatched to any gene: 8. Germline CDR1 is SGDLS and CDR2 is YYNGEE. CDR3 loop: CASSAGDRGAEAFF. In nucleotides, the CDR3 is TGTGCCAGCAGCGCCGGGGACAGAGGTGCTGAAGCTTTCTTT.

The V call is TRBV5-1, the J call TRBJ1-2; D is undetermined. CDR3 size: 15 residues. V was clipped by 0 bases and J by 4 bases, with 13 bases between them. Per germline, CDR1 SGHRS and CDR2 YFSETQ. The CDR3 here is CASSLAGVSGYGYTF. CDR3 in DNA: TGCGCCAGCAGCTTGGCCGGGGTTTCGGGCTATGGCTACACCTTC. The variable domain in full, with the rest retrieved from reference TRBV5-1 and TRBJ1-2, is KAGVTQTPRYLIKTRGQQVTLSCSPISGHRSVSWYQQTPGQGLQFLFEYFSETQRNKGNFPGRFSGRQFSNSRSEMNVSTLELGDSALYLCASSLAGVSGYGYTFGSGTRLTVV.

The chain recombines TRBV27 with TRBJ1-5; no clear D. The germline CDR1 and CDR2 sequences are MNHEY and SMNVEV (reference sequence). V lost 0 bases and J 1 base, leaving 16 bases between the germline ends. This CDR3 is 18 amino acids long. CDR3 DNA: TGTGCCAGCAGTTTATCGAGGGTGGGAGGGTCAAGCAATCAGCCCCAGCATTTT. It encodes CASSLSRVGGSSNQPQHF.

There are a few counts of this clone. The genes are TRBV6-5 and TRBJ2-7, with 10 bases aligning to TRBD1. Per germline, CDR1 MNHEY and CDR2 SVGAGI. V dropped 10 bases and J dropped 5; count of bases not matched to a gene: 5. The CDR3 is made up of 12 amino acids. CDR3 sequence (DNA): TGTGCCATCCGGACAGGGGGGGACGAGCAGTACTTC. It is translated as CAIRTGGDEQYF.

The V gene is TRBV28, the J gene TRBJ2-3; the D gene is possibly TRBD2 (6 bases). The CDR3 is 14 residues long. The germline gives CDR1 MDHEN, CDR2 SYDVKM. The V end was cut by 2 bases, the J end by 5 bases, with 11 bases between. CDR3 nucleotides: TGTGCCAGCAGTTTAAGGGACTGGGGAGATACGCAGTATTTT. Translating it yields CASSLRDWGDTQYF. Variable domain in full (rest from reference TRBV28 and TRBJ2-3): DVKVTQSSRYLVKRTGEKVFLECVQDMDHENMFWYRQDPGLGLRLIYFSYDVKMKEKGDIPEGYSVSREKKERFSLILESASTNQTSMYLCASSLRDWGDTQYFGPGTRLTVL.

The chain employs TRBV2 and TRBJ1-5; tentatively, D is TRBD1 (6 bases). Germline lookup yields CDR1 SNHLY and CDR2 FYNNEI. V gave up 7 bases and J gave up 2 bases, with 9 bases separating them. The CDR3 spans 13 residues. The CDR3 here is CASTRQGNQPQHF. The CDR3 coding sequence is TGTGCCAGCACCCGACAGGGCAATCAGCCCCAGCATTTT.

The chain is built from TRBV18 and TRBJ2-7; 7 bases are shared with TRBD1. Germline CDR1 is KGHSH and CDR2 is LQKENI. The V and J ends lost 3 bases and 5 bases, in that order; junction bases with no gene match: 10. The length of the CDR3 is 15 residues. CDR3: CASSPGQGGFNEQYF. DNA of the CDR3: TGTGCCAGCTCACCTGGCCAAGGGGGCTTCAACGAGCAGTACTTC. Filled out from reference TRBV18 and TRBJ2-7, the complete variable domain reads NAGVMQNPRHLVRRRGQEARLRCSPMKGHSHVYWYRQLPEEGLKFMVYLQKENIIDESGMPKERFSAEFPKEGPSILRIQQVVRGDSAAYFCASSPGQGGFNEQYFGPGTRLTVT.